These T cell receptor beta chains were read from a single sample in a study of cytomegalovirus exposure and HLA in healthy donors. Using immunoSEQ multiplex PCR, the repertoire was profiled, and TCRdb retains in-frame clones only, with some absent. This sample yields some 170,000 clones, of which roughly a tenth are seen a single time; roughly 1.4% belongs to the top ten. What was sequenced was PBMCs. These receptors were taken from a woman aged 25 to 39 in good health and CMV-seropositive. Each CDR3 is given with its conserved first and last residue. Each record gives: V gene, J gene, D gene, clone size, CDR3 protein, CDR3 DNA. A D gene is named only where the DNA matches it firmly. Not every row has a clone size; where given, it reads once, few, many or a size class.

TRBV5-1	TRBJ2-7	TRBD2	.	CASSLGDTAGGEQYF	TGCGCCAGCAGCTTGGGGGACACGGCGGGAGGCGAGCAGTACTTC
TRBV9	TRBJ2-1	.	few	CASARIGSPSYNEQFF	TGTGCCAGCGCGAGAATAGGGAGCCCCTCCTACAATGAGCAGTTCTTC
TRBV6-6	TRBJ1-2	TRBD1	few	CASSKGTANYGYTF	TGTGCCAGCAGTAAGGGGACAGCGAACTATGGCTACACCTTC
TRBV6-1	TRBJ1-3	.	few	CASRDTLGNTIYF	TGTGCCAGCAGGGACACTTTGGGAAACACCATATATTTT
TRBV19	TRBJ1-1	.	once	CASSIGGVNTEAFF	TGTGCCAGTAGTATTGGGGGGGTGAACACTGAAGCTTTCTTT
TRBV9	TRBJ1-5	.	.	CASSVGAINQPQHF	TGTGCCAGCAGCGTAGGGGCCATAAATCAGCCCCAGCATTTT
TRBV30	TRBJ2-7	.	.	CAWRFLGASYEQYF	TGTGCCTGGAGGTTTCTAGGGGCCAGCTACGAGCAGTACTTC
TRBV27	TRBJ2-1	TRBD2	few	CASRRTSGHNEQFF	TGTGCCAGCAGACGGACTAGCGGCCACAATGAGCAGTTCTTC
TRBV4-1	TRBJ1-5	.	few	CASSQELGFWQPQHF	TGCGCCAGCAGCCAAGAACTAGGGTTTTGGCAGCCCCAGCATTTT
TRBV6-5	TRBJ2-1	.	few	CASARWRSSYNEQFF	TGTGCCAGCGCCCGCTGGCGGAGCTCCTACAATGAGCAGTTCTTC
TRBV5-5	TRBJ2-7	.	few	CASSLGGTAESEQYF	TGTGCCAGCAGCTTGGGCGGGACTGCTGAATCCGAGCAGTACTTC